This T cell receptor (beta chain) was obtained from a study of CD8+CD57+ T cells in acquired aplastic anemia. This clonotype was counted many times. The use of genomic DNA as template underpinned the TCR beta VDJ and CDR3 profiling. MiXCR, applied by TCRdb to the reads, yields one record per CDR3 protein. The top ten clones hold 7.8% of a sample with 200,000 to 300,000 distinct CDR3 sequences, about 44% of them seen once. The germline V gene encodes CDR1 SGHDN and CDR2 FVKESK. The CDR3 sequence is 19 residues long. Losses at the gene ends were 4 bases for V and 0 bases for J; bases not matched to a gene: 7. Patients included in sequencing had previously demonstrated CD8+CD57+ cell expansion by flow cytometry.

This chain connects TRBV14 to TRBJ2-1, with 15 bases fitting TRBD2. The sequence derives from a human donor with aplastic anemia. Input material: sorted CD4+, CD8+, or CD8+CD57+ T cells (not recorded which) from PBMCs. The CDR3 nucleotides are TGTGCCAGCAGCCCGGGACTAGCGGGAGGTAAGAGCTCCTACAATGAGCAGTTCTTC. It yields the protein CASSPGLAGGKSSYNEQFF.